The 28 T cell receptor beta chains below come from one sample, sequenced in a study of T-cell memory formation after mild COVID-19. Via MiXCR, TCRdb re-called the 5' RACE reads, giving one row per CDR3 protein. The sample lists fewer than 700,000 distinct CDR3 sequences, roughly 21% occurring once. The sequencing sample was made of PBMCs or a T cell subset sorted from them (not recorded which). These TCRs come from an adult woman who had mild COVID-19 (a few samples of this study predate the infection). Cell type and time point are not known.

The V call is TRBV20-1, the J call TRBJ1-5; 7 nucleotides match TRBD1. V dropped 6 bases and J dropped 0; count of bases not matched to a gene: 8. This CDR3 spans 15 amino acids. The V gene's germline CDR1 is DFQATT and CDR2 SNEGSKA (reference sequence). The CDR3 region has the DNA TGCAGTGCAATCAGGGGGGGGCATAGCAATCAGCCCCAGCATTTT. It translates to CSAIRGGHSNQPQHF.

This rearrangement joins TRBV20-1 to TRBJ2-5, with D hard to call. Per germline, CDR1 DFQATT and CDR2 SNEGSKA (reference sequence). V lost 5 bases and J 9 bases, leaving 13 bases between the germline ends. This CDR3 contains 11 residues. The CDR3 here is CSALTLVAQYF. The CDR3 coding sequence is TGCAGTGCTCTCACCTTAGTGGCCCAGTACTTC.

This clonotype was observed once. CDR3: CASSAGAGRGYEQYF. CDR3 nucleotides: TGTGCCAGCAGCGCCGGGGCCGGCAGGGGCTACGAGCAGTACTTC. The chain carries TRBV9 and TRBJ2-7, with D tentatively TRBD1 (6 bases). From germline, CDR1 is SGDLS and CDR2 YYNGEE. V was trimmed by 3 bases and J by 3 bases, leaving 16 bases between them. CDR3 size: 15 residues.

The genes are TRBV15 and TRBJ2-7; 8 bases align to TRBD2. This CDR3 is 17 amino acids long. Unmatched junction bases numbered 9, after V lost 0 bases and J lost 2 bases. Per germline, CDR1 LNHNV and CDR2 YYDKDF (reference sequence). The CDR3 sequence is CATSRDRLAAGAYEQYF. The CDR3 DNA is TGTGCCACCAGCAGAGACCGTCTCGCAGCGGGAGCCTACGAGCAGTACTTC.

This clonotype was picked up a small number of times. The chain links TRBV29-1 to TRBJ2-1; D possibly corresponds to TRBD2 (6 bases). Trimming pared 6 bases from V and 3 bases from J, leaving 15 bases between. The CDR3 contains 14 residues. Germline assignment: CDR1 SQVTM and CDR2 ANQGSEA. The CDR3 sequence: CSVVPGLHYNEQFF. The CDR3 coding sequence is TGCAGCGTCGTTCCGGGACTCCACTACAATGAGCAGTTCTTC.

The gene calls are TRBV29-1 and TRBJ2-7; TRBD2 agrees at 9 bases. V gave up 1 base and J gave up 2 bases; unmatched junction bases: 3. CDR3 length equals 14 residues. Germline V gives CDR1 SQVTM, CDR2 ANQGSEA. In DNA form, the CDR3 reads TGCAGCGTTGAAGCTAGCGGGGACCCCTACGAGCAGTACTTC. Amino acids: CSVEASGDPYEQYF.

A few counts support this clonotype. This chain's CDR3 is CASKSYGRALGEQYF. The CDR3 bases are TGTGCCAGCAAGTCCTACGGGAGGGCTTTGGGCGAGCAGTACTTC. The chain couples TRBV27 to TRBJ2-7; 8 positions match TRBD2. Germline lookup yields CDR1 MNHEY and CDR2 SMNVEV (reference sequence). The CDR3 spans 15 residues. Trimming removed 7 bases from V and 6 bases from J; junction bases left unmatched: 14.

This clonotype was picked up a small number of times. This rearrangement joins TRBV12-3 or TRBV12-4 to TRBJ1-5; maybe TRBD1 (5 bases). V lost 4 bases, J lost 2 bases, and 15 bases lay in between. CDR3 length: 16 amino acids. CDR3 sequence reads: CASSSAQGLGNQPQHF. The DNA of the CDR3 is TGTGCCAGCAGTTCGGCCCAGGGTTTGGGCAATCAGCCCCAGCATTTT.

The rearrangement uses TRBV7-2 and TRBJ1-1, with TRBD1 matching 8 bases. Germline trimming cut 0 bases from V and 3 bases from J; bases unmatched to any gene: 9. Germline V gives CDR1 SGHTA, CDR2 FQGNSA. The CDR3 spans 17 residues. The CDR3 DNA reads as TGTGCCAGCAGCTTAGCTGGACAGGGAGACGTACACACTGAAGCTTTCTTT. Encoded protein: CASSLAGQGDVHTEAFF.

This clonotype was detected a few times. The chain uses TRBV5-1 and TRBJ2-7; D unresolved. The CDR3 is 14 residues long. V lost 1 base and J lost 3, with 11 bases in between. Per germline, CDR1 SGHRS and CDR2 YFSETQ. The chain's CDR3 is CASSLLPVGYEQYF. CDR3 sequence (DNA): TGCGCCAGCAGCTTGCTTCCCGTGGGCTACGAGCAGTACTTC.

The V and J genes are TRBV15 and TRBJ2-7; tentative D call: TRBD1 (6 bases). The CDR3 length is 14 residues. V lost 7 bases and J 5 bases, leaving 18 bases between the germline ends. Germline CDR1 and CDR2: LNHNV and YYDKDF (reference sequence). The CDR3 coding sequence is TGTGCCACCACCCCAAGGGGGAGCGCGAACGAGCAGTACTTC. Residues: CATTPRGSANEQYF.

This clonotype was counted only a few times. The chain carries TRBV9 and TRBJ1-6; unclear D gene. Per germline, CDR1 SGDLS and CDR2 YYNGEE. The V end was cut by 0 bases, the J end by 4 bases, with 5 bases between. CDR3 length: 14 amino acids. CDR3 amino acids: CASSVADYNSPLHF. CDR3 nucleotide sequence: TGTGCCAGCAGCGTAGCCGATTATAATTCACCCCTCCACTTT.

The V and J genes are TRBV12-3 or TRBV12-4 and TRBJ2-2, with TRBD2 matching 16 bases. This CDR3 has 20 amino acids. With V trimmed by 5 bases and J by 0 bases, 9 bases remained unmatched. CDR3 amino acids: CASSPVPGTSGGANTGELFF. Here the CDR3 DNA reads TGTGCCAGCAGTCCTGTCCCCGGGACTAGCGGGGGGGCGAACACCGGGGAGCTGTTTTTT.

This sequence joins TRBV5-1 and TRBJ2-3; D is perhaps TRBD2 (6 bases). CDR1 and CDR2 (germline): SGHRS, YFSETQ. Trimming left V 4 bases short and J 4 bases short, with 13 bases between. The CDR3 consists of 14 residues. CDR3 protein: CASSGRGGSDTQYF. The CDR3, as DNA: TGCGCCAGCAGCGGGCGGGGCGGGTCAGATACGCAGTATTTT.

This clonotype was detected a few times. The V call is TRBV4-1, the J call TRBJ2-7, with 10 bases matching TRBD2. V was pared by 5 bases and J by 2 bases, with 6 bases of the junction left unmatched. Germline V gives CDR1 MGHRA, CDR2 YSYEKL. The length of the CDR3 is 15 residues. CDR3 protein: CASSETSGETYEQYF. The CDR3 DNA reads TGCGCCAGCAGCGAAACTAGCGGGGAGACCTACGAGCAGTACTTC.

Concerning this clonotype itself: This clone may be a read error of a much larger clone one base away. The chain combines TRBV7-3 with TRBJ2-3, with unresolved D. Germline V gene data show CDR1 as SGHTA and CDR2 as FQGTGA. The CDR3 is 13 amino acids. CDR3 loop: CDSSLGVGVPQYF. The CDR3 DNA follows: TGTGACAGCAGCTTAGGAGTTGGAGTACCGCAGTATTTT.

The rearrangement joins TRBV12-3 or TRBV12-4 to TRBJ2-1, with 13 bases fitting TRBD2. The ends lost 5 bases at V and 8 bases at J; junction bases unmatched: 12. The CDR3 spans 17 residues. The chain's CDR3 is CASSRPGTSGIRDEQFF. The CDR3 DNA reads TGTGCCAGCAGTAGGCCGGGGACTAGCGGGATCAGGGATGAGCAGTTCTTC.

This clonotype has only a few counts. The chain combines TRBV6-2 or TRBV6-3 with TRBJ2-1; no definite D call. V was pared by 2 bases and J by 6 bases, with 11 bases between. The CDR3 length is 14 residues. Germline CDR1 MNHEY, CDR2 SVGEGT. The CDR3 nucleotides are TGTGCCAGCAGTTACGGTGGTAGCAGCAATGAGCAGTTCTTC. It codes for CASSYGGSSNEQFF.

This clonotype has only a few counts. The chain recombines TRBV10-3 with TRBJ2-4; TRBD1 might be the D (6 bases). V lost 3 bases and J lost 4, with 10 bases in between. There are 14 residues in the CDR3. Germline V gene sequence: CDR1 ENHRY, CDR2 SYGVKD. The CDR3 nucleotides read TGTGCCATCAGTGACTCGGACAGAAAAAACATTCAGTACTTC. It specifies CAISDSDRKNIQYF.

There are a few counts of this clonotype. The V and J genes are TRBV5-1 and TRBJ1-5; a possible D gene is TRBD1 (6 bases). The CDR3 covers 15 residues. The V end lost 4 bases, the J end lost 0 bases, and 11 bases lay between the germline ends. From germline, CDR1 is SGHRS and CDR2 YFSETQ. DNA for the CDR3: TGCGCCAGCAGCCCCATGGGACATAGCAATCAGCCCCAGCATTTT. Encoded protein: CASSPMGHSNQPQHF.

Only a few counts were recorded for this clonotype. The V and J genes are TRBV4-3 and TRBJ2-1; 7 bases agree with TRBD1. Germline CDR1 is LGHNA and CDR2 is YSLEER. Trimming took 4 bases from V and 5 from J; bases not matched to a gene: 8. This CDR3 has 15 amino acids. The CDR3 here is CASSPRQGINNEQFF. CDR3 nucleotide sequence: TGCGCCAGCAGCCCCCGACAGGGAATTAACAATGAGCAGTTCTTC.

A few counts support this clonotype. This chain connects TRBV4-3 to TRBJ2-7, with 9 bases aligning to TRBD1. Losses at the gene ends were 0 bases for V and 4 bases for J; bases not matched to a gene: 7. CDR3 length equals 16 residues. Germline CDR1 reads LGHNA; CDR2 reads YSLEER. CDR3 DNA: TGCGCCAGCAGCCAAGACCGGGACAGGGTTGGATACGAGCAGTACTTC. Translating gives CASSQDRDRVGYEQYF.

In its sample, this clonotype was seen a few times. The CDR3 sequence: CSVRGLETQYF. The CDR3 DNA reads TGCAGCGTTCGGGGGCTGGAGACCCAGTACTTC. This chain joins TRBV29-1 and TRBJ2-5; D may correspond to TRBD1 or TRBD2 (6 bases each). CDR1 is SQVTM and CDR2 is ANQGSEA in the germline V gene. V was cut by 5 bases and J by 5 bases, with 9 bases left in between. The CDR3 consists of 11 residues.

This clonotype has only a few counts. The CDR3 bases are TGCAGTGCTAGAGGCCGTTTAAACACCGGGGAGCTGTTTTTT. It is translated as CSARGRLNTGELFF. This chain links TRBV20-1 with TRBJ2-2; D ambiguous. CDR3 size: 14 residues. Germline CDR1 reads DFQATT; CDR2 reads SNEGSKA (reference sequence). V lost 1 base and J lost 2, with 8 bases in between.

The V and J genes are TRBV12-3 or TRBV12-4 and TRBJ1-5, with D uncertain. The germline V and J ends were trimmed by 5 bases and 5 bases, with 13 bases remaining between them. The CDR3 is 14 residues long. The CDR3 sequence is CASSPRVSHQPQHF. The CDR3 region has the DNA TGTGCCAGCAGTCCCCGGGTCTCTCATCAGCCCCAGCATTTT.

Only a few counts were recorded for this clonotype. J is TRBJ2-2 and V is TRBV7-9, with 7 bases fitting TRBD2. In germline, CDR1 is SEHNR, CDR2 FQNEAQ (reference sequence). CDR3 length equals 15 residues. J was trimmed by 4 bases and V by 3 bases; bases with no gene match: 5. The CDR3 spells CASSFAGDLTGELFF. The DNA of the CDR3 is TGTGCCAGCAGCTTCGCGGGAGATCTCACCGGGGAGCTGTTTTTT.

The rearrangement uses TRBV20-1 and TRBJ2-3, with D perhaps TRBD2 (5 bases). V lost 1 base, J lost 0 bases, and 11 bases lay in between. CDR3 size: 15 residues. Per germline, CDR1 DFQATT and CDR2 SNEGSKA (reference sequence). The CDR3 DNA reads TGCAGTGCTAGAGGATGGGGAGCTAGCACAGATACGCAGTATTTT. Translating gives CSARGWGASTDTQYF.

The chain is built from TRBV21-1 and TRBJ2-3; TRBD2 is the table's D call, not checked against the DNA. TRBV21-1 corresponds to a pseudogene. CDR3 length equals 18 residues. This chain's CDR3 is CASSKGRTSGGALDTQYF. The CDR3 DNA follows: TGTGCCAGCAGCAAAGGAAGGACTAGCGGGGGGGCTTTAGATACGCAGTATTTT.